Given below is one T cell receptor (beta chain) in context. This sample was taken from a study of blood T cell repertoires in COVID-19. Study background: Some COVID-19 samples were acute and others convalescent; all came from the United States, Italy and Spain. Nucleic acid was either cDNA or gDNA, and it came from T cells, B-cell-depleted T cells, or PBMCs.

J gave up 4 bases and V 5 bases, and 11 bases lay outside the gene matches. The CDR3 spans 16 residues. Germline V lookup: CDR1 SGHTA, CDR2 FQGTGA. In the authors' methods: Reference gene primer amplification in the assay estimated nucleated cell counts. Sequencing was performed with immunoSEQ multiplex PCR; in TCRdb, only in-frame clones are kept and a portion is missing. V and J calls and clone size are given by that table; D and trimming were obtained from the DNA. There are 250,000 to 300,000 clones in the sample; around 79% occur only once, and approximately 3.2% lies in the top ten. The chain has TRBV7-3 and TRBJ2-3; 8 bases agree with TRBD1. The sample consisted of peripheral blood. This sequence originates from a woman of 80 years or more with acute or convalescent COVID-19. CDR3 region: CASSPRTGMSSDTQYF. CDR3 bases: TGTGCCAGCAGCCCTAGGACAGGGATGAGTTCAGATACGCAGTATTTT.